These 25 T cell receptor beta chains share one sample of origin, sequenced in a study of T-cell reconstitution after alpha-beta-depleted transplantation in children. Study conclusions and caveats: When one year had passed after transplant, most T-cell counts and diversity came from newly produced T cells.

During its preparation, the TCRbeta library received unique molecular identifiers. TCRdb itself ran the PCR reads through MiXCR, one entry per CDR3 protein. The profile shows around 300,000 distinct CDR3 sequences, roughly 8.2% of them singletons. Their specific antigens are unknown. The material sequenced was peripheral blood, taken 360 days after TCRalphabeta/CD19-depleted stem cell transplant. These receptors were taken from a female patient between 2 and 10 years old who had a stem cell transplant for Fanconi anemia, so the T cells may come from the graft donor.

This clonotype was picked up many times. This chain links TRBV6-2 or TRBV6-3 with TRBJ1-3, with TRBD1 as a possible D gene (6 bases). V was shortened by 2 bases and J by 1 base, with 27 bases between the two germline ends. CDR1 is MNHEY and CDR2 is SVGEGT in the germline V gene. The CDR3 runs 21 residues. The CDR3, as DNA: TGTGCCAGCAGTTACCCTTTCAACCTTAAGGGGGTCGGTGATTCTGGAAACACCATATATTTT. Amino acid sequence: CASSYPFNLKGVGDSGNTIYF.

Turning to this clonotype: A much larger clone differs from this one at a single base, so this may be a read error. The genes are TRBV7-7 and TRBJ2-3; 7 bases are shared with TRBD1. CDR1 SSHAT and CDR2 FNYEAQ come from the germline V gene (reference sequence). V shed 5 bases and J 2 bases; nucleotides not matched to a gene: 10. This CDR3 comprises 16 residues. As DNA, the CDR3 is TGTGCCAGCAGCCAGTCCGGCGACAGGGACACAGATACGCAGTATTTT. Translated, it gives CASSQSGDRDTDTQYF.

This clonotype was counted many times. The V and J genes are TRBV6-5 and TRBJ1-2; TRBD1 agrees at 7 bases. With 0 bases clipped from V and 4 bases from J, the junction kept 5 bases outside the gene matches. Germline CDR1 MNHEY, CDR2 SVGAGI. This CDR3 is 15 amino acids long. The CDR3 loop is CASSYSRGLGYGYTF. The CDR3 DNA follows: TGTGCCAGCAGTTACTCAAGGGGGCTAGGCTATGGCTACACCTTC.

This clonotype was observed a few times. The V gene is TRBV21-1, the J gene TRBJ2-2; the table gives TRBD1 as D, unverified against the DNA. TRBV21-1 is a pseudogene locus. This CDR3 contains 16 residues. The CDR3 loop reads CASSKKGRVDTGELFF. For the CDR3, the DNA is TGTGCCAGCAGCAAAAAAGGCAGGGTGGACACCGGGGAGCTGTTTTTT.

The V call is TRBV7-3, the J call TRBJ2-5; D ambiguous. CDR3 size: 13 residues. CDR1 and CDR2 (germline): SGHTA, FQGTGA. Trimming took 5 bases from V and 2 from J, leaving 9 bases between them. The CDR3 DNA follows: TGTGCCAGCAGCCCGACCCCTCAAGAGACCCAGTACTTC. This translates into CASSPTPQETQYF.

This clonotype occurred many times. The rearrangement links TRBV20-1 to TRBJ2-3; 9 bases agree with TRBD2. Trimming removed 2 bases from V and 5 bases from J; junction bases left unmatched: 5. This CDR3 is built from 14 residues. Looked up from germline, CDR1 is DFQATT and CDR2 is SNEGSKA (reference sequence). The CDR3 nucleotides read TGCAGTGCTAGAAGCGGGAGGTGGAAAGATACGCAGTATTTT. It encodes CSARSGRWKDTQYF.

Many counts were recorded for this clonotype. The V call is TRBV4-1, the J call TRBJ2-2; D might be TRBD1 (6 bases). Per germline, CDR1 MGHRA and CDR2 YSYEKL. V dropped 4 bases and J dropped 1 base, with 7 bases sitting between them. The CDR3 is 14 amino acids. CDR3 loop: CASSLTGNTGELFF. The CDR3 DNA reads TGCGCCAGCAGCCTGACAGGGAACACCGGGGAGCTGTTTTTT.

This clonotype was detected only a few times. The J gene is TRBJ2-2, the V gene TRBV28; perhaps TRBD1 as D (6 bases). In germline, CDR1 is MDHEN, CDR2 SYDVKM. The CDR3 runs 15 residues. V lost 7 bases and J 3 bases, leaving 15 bases between the germline ends. CDR3 DNA: TGTGCCAGCAAGGATACAGGGAAGTACACCGGGGAGCTGTTTTTT. Its translation is CASKDTGKYTGELFF.

This clonotype was found a few times. The chain combines TRBV10-3 with TRBJ2-7; the match to TRBD1 covers 9 bases. V trimming: 3 bases; J trimming: 5 bases; junction bases outside the gene matches: 8. Looked up from germline, CDR1 is ENHRY and CDR2 is SYGVKD. The CDR3 covers 15 residues. The CDR3 DNA reads as TGTGCCATCAGTGAAGGGGGGACAGGGTATAACGAGCAGTACTTC. It codes for CAISEGGTGYNEQYF.

This clonotype was seen at least ten times. The J gene is TRBJ2-2, the V gene TRBV5-1, with a tentative D call TRBD1 (5 bases). Trimming pared 6 bases from V and 0 bases from J, leaving 9 bases between. The V gene's germline CDR1 is SGHRS and CDR2 YFSETQ. This CDR3 comprises 14 residues. The DNA for the CDR3 is TGCGCCAGCATGGGGCTATCGAACACCGGGGAGCTGTTTTTT. It yields the protein CASMGLSNTGELFF.

The chain carries TRBV3-1 and TRBJ2-5; no reliable D call. The V end was cut by 1 base, the J end by 1 base, with 4 bases between. CDR3 length equals 13 residues. The germline CDR1 and CDR2 sequences are LGHDT and YNNKEL (reference sequence). CDR3 in DNA: TGTGCCAGCAGCCAAGCCATCCAAGAGACCCAGTACTTC. It yields the protein CASSQAIQETQYF.

The chain links TRBV18 to TRBJ2-2; TRBD1 is a possible D gene (6 bases). CDR3 length: 18 residues. Germline CDR1 KGHSH, CDR2 LQKENI. Trimming removed 4 bases from V and 0 bases from J, with 18 bases in between. Here the CDR3 reads CASSRGQIEIANTGELFF. The CDR3 nucleotides are TGTGCCAGCTCACGTGGACAGATAGAGATCGCGAACACCGGGGAGCTGTTTTTT.

This clonotype was recorded many times. The CDR3 region has the DNA TGTGCCATCAGTAGTCTAGAATCAAGGCAGTTCTTC. Translating gives CAISSLESRQFF. V is TRBV10-3 and J is TRBJ2-1; no firm D call. CDR1 and CDR2 (germline): ENHRY, SYGVKD. There are 12 residues in the CDR3. V lost 5 bases and J 12 bases, leaving 14 bases between the germline ends.

This clonotype has a handful of counts. The chain uses TRBV2 and TRBJ2-6; 12 nucleotides line up with TRBD1. The CDR3 consists of 16 residues. The J segment lost 4 bases and the V segment lost 9 bases, leaving 7 bases of the junction unmatched. Germline CDR1 reads SNHLY; CDR2 reads FYNNEI. The CDR3 nucleotides read TGTGCCAGTTTGGGACAGGGGGCGCGAGGGGCCAACGTCCTGACTTTC. Translated, it gives CASLGQGARGANVLTF.

Ten or more counts support this clonotype. Here the CDR3 DNA reads TGTGCCAGCAGCCCTACAGATAGCAATCAGCCCCAGCATTTT. Amino acid sequence: CASSPTDSNQPQHF. The chain combines TRBV6-6 with TRBJ1-5, with D hard to call. Germline values: CDR1 MNHNY, CDR2 SVGAGI (reference sequence). The CDR3 extends over 14 amino acids. The V end lost 6 bases, the J end lost 0 bases, and 9 bases lay between the germline ends.

The table lists this clonotype with a few counts. The V and J genes are TRBV6-2 or TRBV6-3 and TRBJ1-2, with 8 bases aligning to TRBD1. The CDR3 has 19 residues. The V and J ends lost 4 bases and 7 bases, in that order; junction bases with no gene match: 23. Germline-derived CDR1 and CDR2 are MNHEY and SVGEGT. The CDR3 loop is CASSSNRPGQGGKRGGYTF. Here the CDR3 DNA reads TGTGCCAGCAGTTCCAACCGTCCTGGACAGGGAGGGAAACGTGGTGGCTACACCTTC.

This clonotype has a handful of counts. The chain joins TRBV10-3 to TRBJ2-2; D is uncertain. Germline assignment: CDR1 ENHRY and CDR2 SYGVKD. V lost 0 bases and J 7 bases, leaving 9 bases between the germline ends. The CDR3 extends over 14 amino acids. This chain's CDR3 is CAISESSQYGELFF. The CDR3 DNA reads TGTGCCATCAGTGAGTCGTCACAGTACGGGGAGCTGTTTTTT.

This clonotype was recorded many times. For the CDR3, the DNA is TGTGCCAGCAGTTCCCTCGCTGGGGCCAACGTCCTGACTTTC. Translating it yields CASSSLAGANVLTF. This rearrangement joins TRBV27 to TRBJ2-6; D is undetermined. V dropped 4 bases and J dropped 2 bases, with 6 bases sitting between them. Per germline, CDR1 MNHEY and CDR2 SMNVEV (reference sequence). CDR3 length equals 14 residues. The complete variable domain, with remaining parts taken from reference TRBV27 and TRBJ2-6, reads EAQVTQNPRYLITVTGKKLTVTCSQNMNHEYMSWYRQDPGLGLRQIYYSMNVEVTDKGDVPEGYKVSRKEKRNFPLILESPSPNQTSLYFCASSSLAGANVLTFGAGSRLTVL.

In this sample, this clonotype turned up many times. The genes are TRBV29-1 and TRBJ2-5; no definite D call. Germline-derived CDR1 and CDR2 are SQVTM and ANQGSEA. This CDR3 has 13 amino acids. The V gene lost 5 bases and the J gene lost 3 bases, with 13 bases spanning the gap. CDR3 DNA sequence: TGCAGCGTTCAGTACTGGACGAAAGAGACCCAGTACTTC. Translated, it gives CSVQYWTKETQYF.

For the CDR3, the DNA is TGTGCCAGCAGCCAAGAGACTAGAGGCACCGGGGAGCTGTTTTTT. This gives the protein CASSQETRGTGELFF. The chain links TRBV3-1 to TRBJ2-2; TRBD2 is a possible D gene (6 bases). V gave up 0 bases and J gave up 4 bases, with 9 bases separating them. Germline V gene sequence: CDR1 LGHDT, CDR2 YNNKEL (reference sequence). CDR3 size: 15 residues. Filled out from reference TRBV3-1 and TRBJ2-2, the complete variable domain reads DTAVSQTPKYLVTQMGNDKSIKCEQNLGHDTMYWYKQDSKKFLKIMFSYNNKELIINETVPNRFSPKSPDKAHLNLHINSLELGDSAVYFCASSQETRGTGELFFGEGSRLTVL.

Only a few counts were recorded for this clonotype. This chain links TRBV7-9 with TRBJ2-2; unclear D gene. Germline V CDR1 and CDR2: SEHNR, FQNEAQ (reference sequence). The CDR3 spans 14 residues. V was trimmed by 2 bases and J by 5 bases, leaving 9 bases between them. The CDR3 DNA reads TGTGCCAGCAGCTTATATTCCGAGACCGGGGAGCTGTTTTTT. It translates to CASSLYSETGELFF.

The sample holds many counts of this clonotype. The chain carries TRBV20-1 and TRBJ2-3, with TRBD1 identical over 8 bases. The CDR3 runs to 14 residues. The V and J ends lost 5 bases and 0 bases, in that order; junction bases with no gene match: 4. Germline loops: CDR1 DFQATT, CDR2 SNEGSKA (reference sequence). DNA of the CDR3: TGCAGTGCTGCCGGGACAGGCAGCACAGATACGCAGTATTTT. It specifies CSAAGTGSTDTQYF.

This clonotype turned up a few times. The rearrangement uses TRBV14 and TRBJ1-1; D might be TRBD1 (5 bases). From germline, CDR1 is SGHDN and CDR2 FVKESK. The length of the CDR3 is 15 residues. Trimming took 1 base from V and 6 from J, leaving 15 bases between them. CDR3: CASSQVRSGSAEAFF. CDR3 sequence (DNA): TGTGCCAGCAGCCAAGTAAGATCAGGGTCTGCTGAAGCTTTCTTT.

Ten or more counts support this clonotype. The chain recombines TRBV18 with TRBJ2-3; D possibly corresponds to TRBD2 (6 bases). The CDR3 sequence is 15 residues long. Germline assignment: CDR1 KGHSH and CDR2 LQKENI. V gave up 8 bases and J gave up 0 bases, with 15 bases separating them. For the CDR3, the DNA is TGTGCCAGCCGGGTTCGTAGCGGCAGCACAGATACGCAGTATTTT. As protein: CASRVRSGSTDTQYF.

This clonotype has a handful of counts. The chain is built from TRBV21-1 and TRBJ2-7; the table's TRBD1 call for D was not verified on the DNA. TRBV21-1 is a pseudogene locus. This CDR3 is 19 amino acids long. The CDR3, as DNA: TGTGCCAGCAGCGGGGGGACAGGGGGAAATCTCCTTATAAGCTACGAGCAGTACTTC. Translated, it gives CASSGGTGGNLLISYEQYF.